One T cell receptor beta chain is described in this entry. The data are from a study of monozygotic twins with inflammatory bowel disease. The CDR3 sequence is 16 residues long. Germline V gives CDR1 SGDLS, CDR2 YYNGEE. Roughly 3,500 ng of total RNA went into each TCR library. TCRdb reprocessed the 5' RACE reads and keeps a single row for each CDR3 protein, giving no DNA. Here the sample table reports about 210,000 distinct CDR3 sequences. Sequenced material: blood. This sequence joins TRBV9 and TRBJ2-1; the TCRdb call, TRBD2, lacks DNA for checking. The TCR originated in a human donor with ulcerative colitis or Crohn's disease, or a healthy co-twin of an affected twin (not recorded which). The CDR3 sequence: CASSSHGGLAGNEQFF.